The clone carrying this T cell receptor beta chain occurred a few times. No antigen is known for it. Investigators sought sequencing depths of between 1 in 200,000 and 1 in 1 million T cells. The method was immunoSEQ multiplex PCR; TCRdb's version includes in-frame clones alone and lacks a portion of them. In the table there are some 200,000 clones, 70% of which are singletons. The data belong to a study of cytotoxic CD8 clonotypes in ibrutinib-treated CLL. Study overall: The patients comprised approximately eleven relapsed/refractory and approximately 16 treatment-naive cases, about 18 IGHV unmutated.

The V and J ends lost 8 bases and 2 bases respectively, with 13 bases between them. Per the germline V gene, CDR1 is MNHEY and CDR2 is SVGAGI. There are 13 residues in the CDR3. General observations from the study: Circulating CD8+ T-cell counts were tracked by baseline clonality, which exceeded that of age-matched healthy donors.

This TCR was recovered from a human donor with chronic lymphocytic leukemia. The material sequenced was PBMCs, taken after 12 months of ibrutinib treatment. The chain links TRBV6-5 to TRBJ2-7; D possibly uses TRBD1 or TRBD2 (6 bases each). In DNA, the CDR3 is TGTGCCAGCTTGGCGGGACACACCTACGAGCAGTACTTC. Its translation is CASLAGHTYEQYF.